This T cell receptor beta chain stems from a study of T cells in Graves' hyperthyroidism and ophthalmopathy. General observations from the study: Separation of ophthalmopathy from stable hyperthyroidism was achieved by a 13 V-J model. In the blood, most expanded thyroid clonotypes above 0.001 appeared as well.

Template material for amplifying TCR beta CDR3 regions consisted of RNA transcripts. A set of HTBI primers served as the primers for a first-round RT-PCR of the TCR CDR3. A single record per CDR3 protein comes from TCRdb applying MiXCR to the multiplex PCR reads. The table records 540,000 or so distinct CDR3 sequences, around 42% of them present only once. CDR3 length: 15 residues. Germline CDR1 reads SGHRS; CDR2 reads YFSETQ. V lost 4 bases and J lost 8; bases outside the gene matches: 14. It was uncontrolled infection, other autoimmune disease, pregnancy or lactation that excluded patients. The study based diagnoses on clinical symptoms, serum thyroxine and TRAb, thyroid ultrasound and orbital computed tomography. The sample holds many counts of this clonotype. Its antigen remains unknown.

The sequence was obtained from an adult woman with Graves' disease, either hyperthyroidism or ophthalmopathy (not recorded which). The source material was peripheral blood or thyroid tissue (not recorded which). The gene calls are TRBV5-1 and TRBJ1-1; 7 positions agree with TRBD1. CDR3 in amino acids: CASSNQNPRDSEAFF. The CDR3 bases are TGCGCCAGCAGCAACCAGAACCCCCGGGACAGCGAAGCTTTCTTT.